Presented here are 29 T cell receptor beta chains from one specimen sequenced in a study of blood T cell repertoires in COVID-19. Here immunoSEQ multiplex PCR was the method, and the copy in TCRdb shows in-frame clones only, minus some. The table includes tens of thousands of clones, 80% to 90% detected once. The specimen was peripheral blood. These receptors were taken from a woman in her 70s with COVID-19, enrolled during active disease.

V usage is TRBV7-9 and J usage is TRBJ2-3, with D maybe TRBD1 (7 bases). Trimming stripped 5 bases from V and 3 bases from J, with 21 bases between. The CDR3 spans 17 residues. Germline CDR1 reads SEHNR; CDR2 reads FQNEAQ (reference sequence). CDR3 region: CASSPRGDELDTDTQYF. DNA for the CDR3: TGTGCCAGCAGCCCCAGGGGGGACGAGTTAGATACAGATACGCAGTATTTT.

A single count supports this clone. The rearrangement joins TRBV5-1 to TRBJ2-1; D not certain. Germline assignment: CDR1 SGHRS and CDR2 YFSETQ. The CDR3 extends over 14 amino acids. V lost 4 bases and J lost 2, with 10 bases in between. CDR3 DNA sequence: TGCGCCAGCAGCCCACGCTTAGCCTACAATGAGCAGTTCTTC. It is translated as CASSPRLAYNEQFF.

This clone was detected only a few times. As DNA, the CDR3 is TGTGCCAGCAACTCGGGGGGCATGGATACGCAGTATTTT. This encodes CASNSGGMDTQYF. V is TRBV13 and J is TRBJ2-3; tentative D call: TRBD2 (7 bases). The CDR3 has 13 residues. In germline, CDR1 is PRHDT, CDR2 FYEKMQ (reference sequence). The V end was cut by 7 bases, the J end by 6 bases, with 14 bases between.

Notes on this clone: The same CDR3 can be traced to other DNA sequences in this sample. J is TRBJ1-3 and V is TRBV6-5; possibly TRBD1 for D (5 bases). The CDR3 consists of 15 residues. Germline V lookup: CDR1 MNHEY, CDR2 SVGAGI. V dropped 5 bases and J dropped 0 bases, with 11 bases sitting between them. CDR3 protein: CASSLTVSSGNTIYF. As DNA, the CDR3 is TGTGCCAGCAGTCTGACAGTGTCCTCTGGAAACACCATATATTTT.

This clone was detected only once. The chain uses TRBV19 and TRBJ1-1; D perhaps matches TRBD1 (6 bases). The CDR3 length is 16 residues. The germline V gene has CDR1 LNHDA and CDR2 SQIVND (reference sequence). V was shortened by 6 bases and J by 0 bases, with 17 bases between the two germline ends. CDR3 bases: TGTGCCAGTAGGACAGCCTTGGGGGACATGAACACTGAAGCTTTCTTT. This translates into CASRTALGDMNTEAFF.

V gene TRBV3-1 (or the pseudogene TRBV3-2) combines with J gene TRBJ1-1; TRBD1 might be the D (6 bases). V lost 2 bases and J lost 7, with 11 bases in between. The CDR3 extends over 13 amino acids. Germline assignment: CDR1 LGHDT and CDR2 YNNKEL (reference sequence). The CDR3 sequence: CASSQTGTIEAFF. CDR3 coding DNA: TGTGCCAGCAGCCAAACAGGGACAATTGAAGCTTTCTTT.

This clone was seen more than once but under ten times. The chain joins TRBV6-5 to TRBJ2-7, with D uncertain. This CDR3 spans 12 amino acids. V was shortened by 8 bases and J by 0 bases, with 8 bases between the two germline ends. CDR1 MNHEY and CDR2 SVGAGI come from the germline V gene. CDR3 in amino acids: CASLVRSYEQYV. The CDR3 bases are TGTGCCAGCCTCGTCCGCTCCTACGAGCAGTACGTC.

This clone came up a few times. The rearrangement joins TRBV6-1 to TRBJ2-7, with 8 bases that match TRBD2. The CDR3 sequence is 16 residues long. With V trimmed by 3 bases and J by 3 bases, 10 bases remained unmatched. Germline V CDR1 and CDR2: MNHNS, SASEGT. Here the CDR3 DNA reads TGTGCCAGCAGTGAGGGCCCAAGCGGGAGCAACTACGAGCAGTACGTC. Protein product: CASSEGPSGSNYEQYV.

This clone was recorded a few times. The gene calls are TRBV5-5 and TRBJ2-2; 10 bases match TRBD1. V trimming: 4 bases; J trimming: 7 bases; junction bases outside the gene matches: 4. The CDR3 covers 14 residues. CDR1 and CDR2 from the germline V gene are SGHKS and YYEKEE (reference sequence). The CDR3, as DNA: TGTGCCAGCAGCCTGGGACAGGGGAACGGGGAGCTGTTTTTT. Translating gives CASSLGQGNGELFF.

In this sample, this clone turned up a few times. The chain combines TRBV29-1 with TRBJ1-1, with D possibly TRBD1 on 6 matching bases. V shed 0 bases and J shed 4 bases, with 12 bases lying between them. Germline-derived CDR1 and CDR2 are SQVTM and ANQGSEA. CDR3 length: 14 residues. In DNA form, the CDR3 reads TGCAGCGTTGAAGATCGGGGGGCAGGCACTGAAGCTTTCTTT. Translating gives CSVEDRGAGTEAFF.

J is TRBJ2-5 and V is TRBV12-5; 9 nucleotides line up with TRBD1. CDR1 is LGHNT and CDR2 is FRNRAP in the germline V gene. The J segment lost 3 bases and the V segment lost 7 bases, leaving 6 bases of the junction unmatched. The CDR3 runs 14 residues. This CDR3 reads CASAYRGREETQYF. CDR3 sequence (DNA): TGTGCTAGTGCTTACAGGGGGCGGGAAGAGACCCAGTACTTC. Filled out from reference TRBV12-5 and TRBJ2-5, the complete variable domain reads DARVTQTPRHKVTEMGQEVTMRCQPILGHNTVFWYRQTMMQGLELLAYFRNRAPLDDSGMPKDRFSAEMPDATLATLKIQPSEPRDSAVYFCASAYRGREETQYFGPGTRLLVL.

This chain joins TRBV5-1 and TRBJ1-6, with D perhaps matching TRBD1 (6 bases). Germline lookup yields CDR1 SGHRS and CDR2 YFSETQ. With 0 bases removed from V and 7 bases from J, the gap between germline ends came to 11 bases. There are 15 residues in the CDR3. This CDR3 is CASSLGPQGNSPLHF. CDR3 nucleotides: TGCGCCAGCAGCTTGGGGCCACAGGGAAATTCACCCCTCCACTTT.

Only a few counts were recorded for this clone. V usage is TRBV19 and J usage is TRBJ1-2, with TRBD1 matching 9 bases. The CDR3 is 14 amino acids. J gave up 8 bases and V 4 bases, and 8 bases lay outside the gene matches. Germline lookup yields CDR1 LNHDA and CDR2 SQIVND (reference sequence). CDR3 protein: CASSNRDRVGGYTF. The DNA for the CDR3 is TGTGCCAGTAGTAACCGGGACAGGGTTGGCGGCTACACCTTC. Full variable domain (rest looked up from reference TRBV19 and TRBJ1-2): DGGITQSPKYLFRKEGQNVTLSCEQNLNHDAMYWYRQDPGQGLRLIYYSQIVNDFQKGDIAEGYSVSREKKESFPLTVTSAQKNPTAFYLCASSNRDRVGGYTFGSGTRLTVV.

V is TRBV4-3 and J is TRBJ1-3; D unresolved. CDR3 length equals 14 residues. CDR1 is LGHNA, CDR2 YSLEER, per germline. The V and J ends lost 4 bases and 1 base respectively, with 8 bases between them. CDR3 loop: CASSLTRSGNTIYF. CDR3 DNA: TGCGCCAGCAGCCTCACCCGGTCTGGAAACACCATATATTTT.

This clone has a handful of counts. Germline is not matched at one junction end, which may reflect a read error. This chain links TRBV7-8 with TRBJ2-1; tentative D call: TRBD2 (5 bases). The CDR3 is 13 residues long. CDR1 is SGHVS and CDR2 is FQNEAQ in the germline V gene. The CDR3 DNA reads TGTGCCAGCAGCTTAGGGGGTGGGCTAGCCGGGGTCTTC. This codes for CASSLGGGLAGVF. The full variable domain, rest sourced from reference TRBV7-8 and TRBJ2-1, is GAGVSQSPRYKVAKRGQDVALRCDPISGHVSLFWYQQALGQGPEFLTYFQNEAQLDKSGLPSDRFFAERPEGSVSTLKIQRTQQEDSAVYLCASSLGGGLAGVFGPGTRLTVL.

The chain has TRBV3-1 (or the pseudogene TRBV3-2) and TRBJ1-2; 8 bases map to TRBD1. The CDR3 is 15 amino acids. The trim removed 0 bases at V and 4 bases at J, leaving 4 bases unmatched. Germline loops: CDR1 LGHDT, CDR2 YNNKEL (reference sequence). DNA for the CDR3: TGTGCCAGCAGCCAAGATTCTGACAGGGGCTATGGCTACACCTTC. Translating gives CASSQDSDRGYGYTF.

This clone was detected only a few times. The V gene is TRBV6-5, the J gene TRBJ1-2; D gene uncertain. Germline V gives CDR1 MNHEY, CDR2 SVGAGI. This CDR3 spans 13 amino acids. V shed 5 bases and J shed 2 bases, with 9 bases lying between them. In DNA, the CDR3 is TGTGCCAGCAGTCTTACTCGCAACTATGGCTACACCTTC. Its protein is CASSLTRNYGYTF.

The rearrangement links TRBV5-6 to TRBJ2-3; maybe TRBD1 (5 bases). This CDR3 comprises 16 residues. From germline, CDR1 is SGHDT and CDR2 YYEEEE. Trimming cost V 0 bases and J 0 bases, with 11 bases left between them. CDR3 protein: CASSLERGASTDTQYF. In DNA, the CDR3 is TGTGCCAGCAGCTTGGAGCGTGGGGCTAGCACAGATACGCAGTATTTT.

CDR3 coding DNA: TGTGCCAGCGGCCGCGGGGGGGCCTATAAAGATACGCAGTATTTT. Encoded protein: CASGRGGAYKDTQYF. The chain links TRBV6-2 or TRBV6-3 to TRBJ2-3; TRBD2 matches at 9 bases. This CDR3 is 15 amino acids long. Germline V gene data show CDR1 as MNHEY and CDR2 as SVGEGT. Trimming cost V 8 bases and J 5 bases; bases outside gene matches: 11.

CDR3 loop: CASSGGGLVLQETQYF. The CDR3, as DNA: TGTGCCAGTAGTGGGGGGGGACTAGTCCTCCAAGAGACCCAGTACTTC. The gene calls are TRBV19 and TRBJ2-5; 8 bases align to TRBD2. CDR1 is LNHDA and CDR2 is SQIVND in the germline V gene (reference sequence). After removal of 5 bases from V and 1 base from J, the junction contained 9 bases not matched to a gene. The CDR3 runs 16 residues.

The chain recombines TRBV5-1 with TRBJ2-7, with D possibly TRBD2 on 5 matching bases. This CDR3 is 14 amino acids long. The V gene lost 2 bases and the J gene lost 1 base, with 10 bases spanning the gap. Germline CDR1 SGHRS, CDR2 YFSETQ. CDR3 sequence (DNA): TGCGCCAGCAGCTTAACCACGGGGTCCTACGAGCAGTACTTC. It translates to CASSLTTGSYEQYF. Variable domain in full (rest from reference TRBV5-1 and TRBJ2-7): KAGVTQTPRYLIKTRGQQVTLSCSPISGHRSVSWYQQTPGQGLQFLFEYFSETQRNKGNFPGRFSGRQFSNSRSEMNVSTLELGDSALYLCASSLTTGSYEQYFGPGTRLTVT.

The chain couples TRBV19 to TRBJ1-2; D is unclear. The CDR3 covers 15 residues. V was pared by 6 bases and J by 5 bases, with 19 bases between. Looked up from germline, CDR1 is LNHDA and CDR2 is SQIVND (reference sequence). The CDR3 DNA is TGTGCCAGTAGCACCGCTTCGAGCGGATCTTATGGCTACACCTTC. Amino acid sequence: CASSTASSGSYGYTF. Complete variable domain (other parts from reference TRBV19 and TRBJ1-2): DGGITQSPKYLFRKEGQNVTLSCEQNLNHDAMYWYRQDPGQGLRLIYYSQIVNDFQKGDIAEGYSVSREKKESFPLTVTSAQKNPTAFYLCASSTASSGSYGYTFGSGTRLTVV.

Written as DNA, the CDR3 is TGTGCCAGTAGTATGGGACAGGGCGACGGCACTGAAGCTTTCTTT. This codes for CASSMGQGDGTEAFF. J is TRBJ1-1 and V is TRBV19; 9 bases match TRBD1. Trimming took 3 bases from V and 4 from J; bases not matched to a gene: 6. This CDR3 region has 15 residues. CDR1 LNHDA and CDR2 SQIVND come from the germline V gene (reference sequence).

This clone was recorded once. V is TRBV29-1 and J is TRBJ2-4; D not resolved. The CDR3 is 13 residues long. The V end lost 7 bases, the J end lost 1 base, and 11 bases lay between the germline ends. The V gene's germline CDR1 is SQVTM and CDR2 ANQGSEA. DNA for the CDR3: TGCAGCGGACGAGGTGCGGCCAAAAACATTCAGTACTTC. Protein: CSGRGAAKNIQYF.

The chain employs TRBV9 and TRBJ2-1; 14 nucleotides align to TRBD2. The trim removed 4 bases at V and 9 bases at J, leaving 9 bases unmatched. This CDR3 is 16 amino acids long. Germline CDR1 reads SGDLS; CDR2 reads YYNGEE. The CDR3 sequence: CASSPTTSGRAGEQFF. CDR3 coding DNA: TGTGCCAGCAGCCCGACGACTAGCGGGAGGGCCGGTGAGCAGTTCTTC.

CDR3 protein: CASSAGQGDEKLFF. CDR3 coding DNA: TGTGCCAGCAGCGCGGGACAGGGGGATGAAAAACTGTTTTTT. The chain combines TRBV6-5 with TRBJ1-4, with 11 positions matching TRBD1. After removal of 6 bases from V and 6 bases from J, the junction contained 3 bases not matched to a gene. The germline V gene encodes CDR1 MNHEY and CDR2 SVGAGI. This CDR3 contains 14 residues.

The chain joins TRBV3-1 (or the pseudogene TRBV3-2) to TRBJ2-7; a weak D match, TRBD1 (5 bases). V lost 4 bases to trimming and J lost 6 bases, with 10 bases between them. In germline, CDR1 is LGHDT, CDR2 YNNKEL (reference sequence). The CDR3 totals 12 residues. Here the CDR3 DNA reads TGTGCCAGCAGCCCCGACAGTTCCGAGCAGTACTTC. Translation gives CASSPDSSEQYF.

In this sample, this clone turned up a few times. This sample also contains other DNA sequences that code for the same CDR3. The gene calls are TRBV24-1 and TRBJ1-1; weak D call: TRBD1 (5 bases). Germline-derived CDR1 and CDR2 are KGHDR and SFDVKD. The CDR3 consists of 14 residues. V lost 9 bases to trimming and J lost 2 bases, with 15 bases between them. The CDR3 loop is CATQPGQGNTEAFF. As DNA, the CDR3 is TGTGCCACCCAACCCGGACAAGGCAACACTGAAGCTTTCTTT.

There are a few counts of this clone. The chain recombines TRBV5-6 with TRBJ1-1; unclear D gene. In germline, CDR1 is SGHDT, CDR2 YYEEEE. This CDR3 is 17 amino acids long. The V end lost 2 bases, the J end lost 2 bases, and 19 bases lay between the germline ends. CDR3 bases: TGTGCCAGCAGCTTAGGACTCCCGACGGTATCCAACACTGAAGCTTTCTTT. This codes for CASSLGLPTVSNTEAFF.